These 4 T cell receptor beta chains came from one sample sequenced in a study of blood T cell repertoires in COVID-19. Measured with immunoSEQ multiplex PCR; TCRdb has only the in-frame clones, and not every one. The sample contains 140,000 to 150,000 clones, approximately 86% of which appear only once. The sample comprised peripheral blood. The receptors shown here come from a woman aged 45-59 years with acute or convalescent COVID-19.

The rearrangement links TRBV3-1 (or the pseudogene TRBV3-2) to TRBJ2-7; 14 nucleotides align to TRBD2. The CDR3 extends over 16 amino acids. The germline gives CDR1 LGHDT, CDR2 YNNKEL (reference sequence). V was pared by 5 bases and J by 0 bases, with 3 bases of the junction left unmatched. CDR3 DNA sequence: TGTGCCAGCAGCAAAGGACTAGCGGGAGGCTCCTACGAGCAGTACTTC. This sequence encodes CASSKGLAGGSYEQYF.

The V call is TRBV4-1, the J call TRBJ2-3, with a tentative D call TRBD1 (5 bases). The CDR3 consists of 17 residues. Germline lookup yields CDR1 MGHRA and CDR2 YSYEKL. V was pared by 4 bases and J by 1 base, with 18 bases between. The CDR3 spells CASSLSGGQIGTDTQYF. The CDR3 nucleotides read TGCGCCAGCAGCCTCTCAGGCGGACAAATAGGCACAGATACGCAGTATTTT.

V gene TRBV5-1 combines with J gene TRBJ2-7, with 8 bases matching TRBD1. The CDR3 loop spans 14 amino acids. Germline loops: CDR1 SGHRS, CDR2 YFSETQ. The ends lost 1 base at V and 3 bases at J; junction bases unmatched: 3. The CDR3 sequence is CASSLTQGGYEQYF. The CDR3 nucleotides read TGCGCCAGCAGCTTGACACAGGGGGGCTACGAGCAGTACTTC.

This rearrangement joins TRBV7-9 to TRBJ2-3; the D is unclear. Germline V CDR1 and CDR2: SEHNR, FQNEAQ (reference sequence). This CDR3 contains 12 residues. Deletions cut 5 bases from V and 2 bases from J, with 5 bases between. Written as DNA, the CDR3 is TGTGCCAGCAGCGAGATCACAGATACGCAGTATTTT. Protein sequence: CASSEITDTQYF. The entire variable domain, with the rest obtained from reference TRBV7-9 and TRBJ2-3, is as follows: DTGVSQNPRHKITKRGQNVTFRCDPISEHNRLYWYRQTLGQGPEFLTYFQNEAQLEKSRLLSDRFSAERPKGSFSTLEIQRTEQGDSAMYLCASSEITDTQYFGPGTRLTVL.